Detailed here is one T cell receptor beta chain. Its antigen remains unidentified. The record has no base qualities; no much larger clone is one base away. The trial excluded patients who had a history of autoimmune disease or were on systemic immunosuppression. In every dose cohort, peripheral blood was drawn for TCR sequencing at baseline, cycle 4 day 1, and cycle 7 day 1. The samples were taken from a phase I, first-in-human, multicenter, open-label dose-escalation trial of ivuxolimab. The trial enrolled adults with locally advanced or metastatic head and neck squamous cell, hepatocellular, melanoma or renal cell carcinoma. Before TCR sequencing, CD4+ and CD8+ T cells were separately sorted from peripheral blood. For sequencing of the TCRbeta CDR3 region, genomic DNA was extracted from the sorted cells. The immunoSEQ Assay was used for sequencing of TCRbeta CDR3 regions. As stored in TCRdb, this immuneACCESS dataset retains in-frame rearrangements with V and J assigned. A fraction of the clones does not appear; measured against another copy, unresolved V genes explain less than half of the discrepancy, and the remainder lacks a known reason. The sample contains more than 60,000 clones, approximately 78% of them found a single time. About 5% of the sample comes from the top ten.

This specimen belongs to a study of OX40 agonist ivuxolimab in advanced cancers. In the study overall: The costimulatory receptor OX40 (CD134) was targeted by ivuxolimab, a fully human IgG2 agonistic monoclonal antibody. Three dose-escalation patients achieved partial responses, one with hepatocellular carcinoma and two with cutaneous melanoma. Of the approximately 53 patients in dose escalation, about 20 had hepatocellular carcinoma, some 15 had melanoma, 9 had renal cell carcinoma and 9 had head and neck cancer. The paper reports the monotherapy dose-escalation portion (N = 52 patients) of the phase I ivuxolimab trial. The purpose of peripheral TCRbeta sequencing was to test whether ivuxolimab changed TCR sequence diversity and led to clonal T-cell expansion. Patients were allowed to have had prior anti-PD-1, anti-PD-L1 or anti-CTLA-4 therapy, and approximately 40% of the dose-escalation patients had been treated with checkpoint inhibitors. Intravenous ivuxolimab was administered to patients every 2 weeks at six dose levels: 0.01, 0.1, 0.3, 1.5, 3 and 10 mg/kg. A male proportion of 82.7% and a mean age of approximately 60 years, ranging from roughly 23 to 79, were recorded for the dose-escalation cohort.

Overall results and qualifications from the work: At doses from 0.1 to 3.0 mg/kg, clonal expansion was seen in both CD4+ and CD8+ blood T cells between baseline and week 6. After ivuxolimab, expanded clones were on average more numerous among CD8+ T cells than among CD4+ T cells. Low levels of normalized T-cell clonal expansion were also seen in some patients who did not respond. The antigen specificity of the clonally expanded peripheral T cells was not determined. In the 0.1-3.0 mg/kg groups, partial responders had among the lowest normalized peripheral clonal expansion, particularly in CD8+ T cells.

The CDR3, from cysteine to phenylalanine, totals 15 residues. Only the CDR3 part of the read is kept: 45 bases, read in frame from the first base. V is cut back by 5 bases and J by 7 bases, with 10 bases in the junction unmatched. Looking up the germline V gene yields CDR1 SGHTA and CDR2 FQGNSA. Material: CD4+ or CD8+ T cells sorted from blood, obtained in a trial of the OX40 agonist ivuxolimab. Rearrangement joined TRBV7-2 to TRBJ2-2; 7 nucleotides in the junction match TRBD1. The TCR was taken from an adult with an advanced solid tumor such as melanoma, head and neck, liver or kidney cancer. The sequence in DNA is TGTGCCAGCAGCAACCAAGACAGGGCAGGCGGGGAGCTGTTTTTT. It specifies CASSNQDRAGGELFF.